The 3 T cell receptor beta chains in this list originate from one sample, sequenced in a study of T-cell reconstitution after alpha-beta-depleted transplantation in children. The library targeted TCRbeta and was prepared with unique molecular identifiers. Using its own MiXCR run on the PCR reads, TCRdb lists one record per CDR3 protein. The sample lists about 580,000 distinct CDR3 sequences, 23% occurring once. The specimen comprised PBMCs, mostly from graft donor cells, sampled 360 days after TCRalphabeta/CD19-depleted stem cell transplant. The receptors were sampled from a boy in the first two years of life who had a stem cell transplant for acute myeloid leukemia, so the T cells may come from the graft donor.

Only a few counts were recorded for this clonotype. The V call is TRBV6-1, the J call TRBJ2-7, with D possibly TRBD1 on 5 matching bases. This CDR3 has 14 residues. V lost 3 bases, J lost 1 base, and 10 bases lay in between. Germline V gene data show CDR1 as MNHNS and CDR2 as SASEGT. The CDR3 reads CASSELTVSYEQYV. In DNA form, the CDR3 reads TGTGCCAGCAGTGAGCTGACAGTTTCCTACGAGCAGTACGTC.

A few counts support this clonotype. The CDR3, as DNA: TGTGCCAGCAGACAAGGGGTCCCGAAAGTTATAGCTAACTATGGCTACACCTTC. Its protein product is CASRQGVPKVIANYGYTF. The chain links TRBV12-3 or TRBV12-4 to TRBJ1-2; tentatively, D is TRBD1 (5 bases). The V gene lost 6 bases and the J gene lost 0 bases, with 23 bases spanning the gap. The CDR3 runs 18 residues.

This chain links TRBV20-1 with TRBJ2-5; the D is unclear. Trimming took off 4 bases at V and 4 bases at J, with 13 bases between the two ends. This CDR3 is 13 amino acids long. CDR1 is DFQATT and CDR2 is SNEGSKA in the germline V gene (reference sequence). CDR3 sequence: CSATTHPLETQYF. CDR3 sequence (DNA): TGCAGTGCTACTACGCACCCGCTAGAGACCCAGTACTTC.